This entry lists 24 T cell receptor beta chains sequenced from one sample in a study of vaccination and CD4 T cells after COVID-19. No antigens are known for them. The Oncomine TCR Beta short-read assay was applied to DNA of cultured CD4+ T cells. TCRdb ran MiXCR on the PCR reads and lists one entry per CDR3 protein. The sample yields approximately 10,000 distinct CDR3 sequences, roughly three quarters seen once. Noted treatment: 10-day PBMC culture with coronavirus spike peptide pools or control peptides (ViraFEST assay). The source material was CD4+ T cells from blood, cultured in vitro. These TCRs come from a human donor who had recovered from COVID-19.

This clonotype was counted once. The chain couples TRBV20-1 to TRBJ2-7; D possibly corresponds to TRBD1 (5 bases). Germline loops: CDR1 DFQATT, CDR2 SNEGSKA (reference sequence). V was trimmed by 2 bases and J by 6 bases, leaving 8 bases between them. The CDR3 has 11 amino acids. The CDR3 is CSARRQGEQYF. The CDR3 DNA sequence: TGCAGTGCTAGAAGGCAGGGCGAGCAGTACTTC.

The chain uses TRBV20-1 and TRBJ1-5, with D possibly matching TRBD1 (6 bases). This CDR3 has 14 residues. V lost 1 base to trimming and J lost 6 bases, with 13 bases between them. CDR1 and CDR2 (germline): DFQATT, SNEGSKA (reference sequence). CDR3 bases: TGCAGTGCTAGAGGAGGGGGAAAGGGTCAGCCCCAGCATTTT. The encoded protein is CSARGGGKGQPQHF.

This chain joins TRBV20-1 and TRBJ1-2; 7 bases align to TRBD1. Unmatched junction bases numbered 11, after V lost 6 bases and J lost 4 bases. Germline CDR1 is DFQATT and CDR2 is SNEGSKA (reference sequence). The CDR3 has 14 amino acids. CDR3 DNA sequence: TGCAGTGCCGAGGACCGGGACAGAGGCTATGGCTACACCTTC. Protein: CSAEDRDRGYGYTF.

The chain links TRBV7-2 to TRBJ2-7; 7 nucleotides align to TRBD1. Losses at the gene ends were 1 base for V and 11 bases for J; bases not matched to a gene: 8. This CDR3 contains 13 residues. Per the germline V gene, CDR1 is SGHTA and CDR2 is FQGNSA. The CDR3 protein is CASSLGQQGMKYF. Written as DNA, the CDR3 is TGTGCCAGCAGCTTAGGTCAACAGGGGATGAAGTACTTC.

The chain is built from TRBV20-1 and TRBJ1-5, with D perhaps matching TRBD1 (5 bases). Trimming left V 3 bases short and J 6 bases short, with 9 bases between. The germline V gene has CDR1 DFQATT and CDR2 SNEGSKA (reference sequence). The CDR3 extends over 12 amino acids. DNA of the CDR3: TGCAGTGCTAGGGAAACAGGTCAGCCCCAGCATTTT. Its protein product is CSARETGQPQHF.

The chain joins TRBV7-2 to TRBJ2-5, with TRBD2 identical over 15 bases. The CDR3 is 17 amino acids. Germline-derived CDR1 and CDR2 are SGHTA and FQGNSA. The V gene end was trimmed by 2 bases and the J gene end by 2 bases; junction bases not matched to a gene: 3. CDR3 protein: CASSLLGLAGGQETQYF. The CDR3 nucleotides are TGTGCCAGCAGCTTATTAGGACTAGCGGGAGGGCAAGAGACCCAGTACTTC. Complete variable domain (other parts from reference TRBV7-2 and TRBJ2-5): GAGVSQSPSNKVTEKGKDVELRCDPISGHTALYWYRQSLGQGLEFLIYFQGNSAPDKSGLPSDRFSAERTGGSVSTLTIQRTQQEDSAVYLCASSLLGLAGGQETQYFGPGTRLLVL.

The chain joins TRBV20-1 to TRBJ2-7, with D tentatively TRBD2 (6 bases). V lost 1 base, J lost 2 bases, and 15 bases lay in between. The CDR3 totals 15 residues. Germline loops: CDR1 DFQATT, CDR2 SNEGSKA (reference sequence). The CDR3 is CSARVPTGATYEQYF. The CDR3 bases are TGCAGTGCTAGAGTCCCAACGGGAGCAACCTACGAGCAGTACTTC.

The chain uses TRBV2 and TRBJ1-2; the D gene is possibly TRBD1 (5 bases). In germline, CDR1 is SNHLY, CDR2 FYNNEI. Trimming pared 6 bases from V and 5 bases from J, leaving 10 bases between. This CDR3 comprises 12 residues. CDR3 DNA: TGTGCCAGCAGAGCAGGGTGGTATGGCTACACCTTC. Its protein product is CASRAGWYGYTF.

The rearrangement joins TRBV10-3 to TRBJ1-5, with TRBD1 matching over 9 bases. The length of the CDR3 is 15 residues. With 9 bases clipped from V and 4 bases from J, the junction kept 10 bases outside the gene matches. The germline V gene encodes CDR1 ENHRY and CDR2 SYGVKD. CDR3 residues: CAIRQGVNGNQPQHF. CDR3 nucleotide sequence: TGTGCCATTAGACAGGGGGTAAATGGAAATCAGCCCCAGCATTTT.

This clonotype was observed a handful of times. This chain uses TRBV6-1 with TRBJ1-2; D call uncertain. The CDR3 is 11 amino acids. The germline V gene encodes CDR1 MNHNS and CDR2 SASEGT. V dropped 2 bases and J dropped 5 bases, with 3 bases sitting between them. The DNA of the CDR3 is TGTGCCAGCAGTGAACGGTATGGCTACACCTTC. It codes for CASSERYGYTF.

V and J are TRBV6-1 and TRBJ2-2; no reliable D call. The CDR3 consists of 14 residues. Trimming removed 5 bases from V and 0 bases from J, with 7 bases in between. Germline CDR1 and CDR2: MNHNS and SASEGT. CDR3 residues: CASSPSSNTGELFF. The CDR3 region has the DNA TGTGCCAGCAGTCCCAGCTCGAACACCGGGGAGCTGTTTTTT.

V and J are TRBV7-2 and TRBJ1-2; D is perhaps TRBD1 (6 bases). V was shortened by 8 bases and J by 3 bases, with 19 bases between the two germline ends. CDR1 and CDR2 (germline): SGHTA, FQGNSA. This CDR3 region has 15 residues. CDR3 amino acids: CASLRGTQADYGYTF. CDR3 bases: TGTGCCAGCCTAAGGGGGACTCAAGCTGACTATGGCTACACCTTC.

The CDR3 nucleotides read TGTGCCAGCCGGGACGGGCCCCAGAACACTGAAGCTTTCTTT. It codes for CASRDGPQNTEAFF. This chain links TRBV28 with TRBJ1-1, with D perhaps TRBD1 (5 bases). Germline CDR1 and CDR2: MDHEN and SYDVKM. The CDR3 is made up of 14 amino acids. V was cut by 8 bases and J by 1 base, with 14 bases left in between. Full variable domain (outside the CDR3, taken from reference TRBV28 and TRBJ1-1): DVKVTQSSRYLVKRTGEKVFLECVQDMDHENMFWYRQDPGLGLRLIYFSYDVKMKEKGDIPEGYSVSREKKERFSLILESASTNQTSMYLCASRDGPQNTEAFFGQGTRLTVV.

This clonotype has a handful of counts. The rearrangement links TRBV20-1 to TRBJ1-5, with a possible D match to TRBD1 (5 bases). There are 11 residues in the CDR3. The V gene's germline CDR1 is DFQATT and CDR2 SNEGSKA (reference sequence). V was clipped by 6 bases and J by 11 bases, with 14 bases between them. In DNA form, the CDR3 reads TGCAGTGCGCCCACCTGGGGGGCCCAGCATTTT. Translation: CSAPTWGAQHF.

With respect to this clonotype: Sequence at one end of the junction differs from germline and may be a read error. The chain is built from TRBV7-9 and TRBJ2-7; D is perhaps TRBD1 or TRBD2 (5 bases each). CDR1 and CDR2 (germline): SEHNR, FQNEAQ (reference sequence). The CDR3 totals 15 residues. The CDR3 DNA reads TGTGCCAGCAGCTTAGACGGTACAGGCCCTAGGGCATGGGGGTTC. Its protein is CASSLDGTGPRAWGF.

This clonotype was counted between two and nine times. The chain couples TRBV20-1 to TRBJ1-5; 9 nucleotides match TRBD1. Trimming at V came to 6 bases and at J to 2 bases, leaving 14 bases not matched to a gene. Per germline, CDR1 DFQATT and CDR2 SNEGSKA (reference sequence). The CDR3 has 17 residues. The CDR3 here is CSAAGTGRLHRNQPQHF. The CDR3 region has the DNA TGCAGTGCCGCCGGGACAGGGAGACTTCACCGCAATCAGCCCCAGCATTTT.

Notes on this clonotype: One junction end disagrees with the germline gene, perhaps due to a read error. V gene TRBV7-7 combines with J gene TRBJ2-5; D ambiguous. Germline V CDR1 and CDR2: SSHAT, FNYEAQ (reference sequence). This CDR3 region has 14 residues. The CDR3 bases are TGTGCTAGCAGCCCACAGTGGAGTGGAGAGACCCAGTACTTC. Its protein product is CASSPQWSGETQYF. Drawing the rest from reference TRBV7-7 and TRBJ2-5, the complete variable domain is GAGVSQSPRYKVTKRGQDVTLRCDPISSHATLYWYQQALGQGPEFLTYFNYEAQPDKSGLPSDRFSAERPEGSISTLTIQRTEQRDSAMYRCASSPQWSGETQYFGPGTRLLVL.

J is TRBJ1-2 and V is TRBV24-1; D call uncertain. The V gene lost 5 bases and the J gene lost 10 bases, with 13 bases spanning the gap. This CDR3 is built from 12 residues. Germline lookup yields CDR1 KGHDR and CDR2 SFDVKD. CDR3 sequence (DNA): TGTGCCACCAGTGGCTTCAGTAGTCACTACACCTTC. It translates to CATSGFSSHYTF.

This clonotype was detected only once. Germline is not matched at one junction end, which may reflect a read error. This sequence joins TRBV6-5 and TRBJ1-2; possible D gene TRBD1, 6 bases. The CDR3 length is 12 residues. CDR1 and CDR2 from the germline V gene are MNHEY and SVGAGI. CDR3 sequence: CASSYGQGPSLF. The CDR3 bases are TGTGCCAGCAGTTATGGGCAGGGGCCATCCCTTTTC.

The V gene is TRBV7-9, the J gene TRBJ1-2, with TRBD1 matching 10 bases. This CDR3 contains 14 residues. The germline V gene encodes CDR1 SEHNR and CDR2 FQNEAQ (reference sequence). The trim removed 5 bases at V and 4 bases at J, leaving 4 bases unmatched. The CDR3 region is CASSTGTGVYGYTF. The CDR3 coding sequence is TGTGCCAGCAGCACCGGGACAGGGGTCTATGGCTACACCTTC.

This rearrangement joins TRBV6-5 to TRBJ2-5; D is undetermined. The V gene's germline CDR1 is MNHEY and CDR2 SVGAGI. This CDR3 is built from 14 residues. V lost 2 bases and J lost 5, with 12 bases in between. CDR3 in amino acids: CASSYRAAGETQYF. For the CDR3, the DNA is TGTGCCAGCAGTTACCGGGCGGCCGGGGAGACCCAGTACTTC.

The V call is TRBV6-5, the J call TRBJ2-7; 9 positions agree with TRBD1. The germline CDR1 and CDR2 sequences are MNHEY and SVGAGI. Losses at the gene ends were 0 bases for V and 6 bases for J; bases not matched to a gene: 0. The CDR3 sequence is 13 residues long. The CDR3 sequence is CASSYSTGGEQYF. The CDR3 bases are TGTGCCAGCAGTTACTCGACAGGGGGCGAGCAGTACTTC.

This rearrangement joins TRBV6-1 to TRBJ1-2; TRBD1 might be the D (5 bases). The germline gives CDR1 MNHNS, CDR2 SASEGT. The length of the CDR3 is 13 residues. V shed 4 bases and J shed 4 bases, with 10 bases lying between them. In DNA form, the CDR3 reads TGTGCCAGCAGTGTAACCGGGACCTATGGCTACACCTTC. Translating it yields CASSVTGTYGYTF.

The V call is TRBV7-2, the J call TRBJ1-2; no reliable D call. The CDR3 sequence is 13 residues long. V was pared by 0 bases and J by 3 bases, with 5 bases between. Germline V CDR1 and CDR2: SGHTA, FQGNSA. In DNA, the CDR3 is TGTGCCAGCAGCTTAGCACGGGACTATGGCTACACCTTC. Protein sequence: CASSLARDYGYTF.